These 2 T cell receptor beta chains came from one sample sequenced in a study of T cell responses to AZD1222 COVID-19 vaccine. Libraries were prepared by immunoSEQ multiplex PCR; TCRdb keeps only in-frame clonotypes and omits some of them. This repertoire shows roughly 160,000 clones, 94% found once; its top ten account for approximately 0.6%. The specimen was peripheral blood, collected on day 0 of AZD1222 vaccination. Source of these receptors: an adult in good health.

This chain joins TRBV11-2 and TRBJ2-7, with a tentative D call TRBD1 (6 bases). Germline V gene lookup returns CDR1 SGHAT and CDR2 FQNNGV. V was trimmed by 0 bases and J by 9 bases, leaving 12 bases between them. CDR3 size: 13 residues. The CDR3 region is CASSLERDTGQYF. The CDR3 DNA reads TGTGCCAGCAGCTTAGAAAGGGACACGGGGCAGTACTTC.

This CDR3 is CATSRDRRPRTQGEKLFF. The DNA for the CDR3 is TGTGCCACCAGCAGAGATCGCCGACCCAGGACACAGGGTGAAAAACTGTTTTTT. This chain joins TRBV15 and TRBJ1-4; tentative D call: TRBD1 (6 bases). Germline CDR1 LNHNV, CDR2 YYDKDF (reference sequence). The CDR3 sequence is 18 residues long. Trimming removed 0 bases at V and 7 bases at J, with 21 bases between.